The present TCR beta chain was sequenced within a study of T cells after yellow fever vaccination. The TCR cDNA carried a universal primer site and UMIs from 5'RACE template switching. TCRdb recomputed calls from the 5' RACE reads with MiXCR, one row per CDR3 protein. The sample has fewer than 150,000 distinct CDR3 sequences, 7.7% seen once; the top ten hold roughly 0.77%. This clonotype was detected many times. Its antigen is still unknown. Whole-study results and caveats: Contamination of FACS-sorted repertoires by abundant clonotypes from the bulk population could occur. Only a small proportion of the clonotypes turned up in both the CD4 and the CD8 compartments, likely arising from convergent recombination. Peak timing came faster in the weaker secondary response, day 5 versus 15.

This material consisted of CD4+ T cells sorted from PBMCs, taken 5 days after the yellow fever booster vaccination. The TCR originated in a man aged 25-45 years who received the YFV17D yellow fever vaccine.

CDR3: CASSLTQTATNYGYTF. The DNA for the CDR3 is TGCGCCAGCAGCTTGACTCAGACCGCGACTAACTATGGCTACACCTTC. The chain joins TRBV5-1 to TRBJ1-2; no reliable D call. Trimming stripped 1 base from V and 0 bases from J, with 13 bases between. This CDR3 is 16 amino acids long. CDR1 is SGHRS, CDR2 YFSETQ, per germline.